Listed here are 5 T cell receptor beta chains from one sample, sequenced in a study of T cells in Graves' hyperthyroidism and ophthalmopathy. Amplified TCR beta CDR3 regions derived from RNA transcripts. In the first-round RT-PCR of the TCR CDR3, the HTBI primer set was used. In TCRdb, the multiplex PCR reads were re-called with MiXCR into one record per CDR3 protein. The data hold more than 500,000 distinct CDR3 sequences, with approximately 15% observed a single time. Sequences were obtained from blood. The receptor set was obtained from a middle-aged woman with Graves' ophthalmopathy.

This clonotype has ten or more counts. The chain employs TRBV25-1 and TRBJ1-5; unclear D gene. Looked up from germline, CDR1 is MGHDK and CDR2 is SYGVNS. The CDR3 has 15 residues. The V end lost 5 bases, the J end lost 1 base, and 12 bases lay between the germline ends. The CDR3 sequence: CASSRKDRSNQPQHF. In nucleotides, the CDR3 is TGTGCCAGCAGTCGAAAAGACCGAAGCAATCAGCCCCAGCATTTT.

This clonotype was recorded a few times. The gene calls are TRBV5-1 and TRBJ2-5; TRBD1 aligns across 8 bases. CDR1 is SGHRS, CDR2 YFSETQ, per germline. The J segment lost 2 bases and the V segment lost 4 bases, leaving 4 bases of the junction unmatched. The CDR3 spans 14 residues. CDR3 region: CASSTGGTQETQYF. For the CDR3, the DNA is TGCGCCAGCAGCACAGGGGGGACTCAAGAGACCCAGTACTTC.

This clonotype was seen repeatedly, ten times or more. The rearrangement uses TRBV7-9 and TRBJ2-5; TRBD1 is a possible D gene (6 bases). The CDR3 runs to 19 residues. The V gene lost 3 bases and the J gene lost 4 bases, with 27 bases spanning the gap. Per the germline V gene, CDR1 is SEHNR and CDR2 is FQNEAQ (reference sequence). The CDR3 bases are TGTGCCAGCAGCTTCCAGGGTGCCGGGACAACCCTGTGGGGAGAGACCCAGTACTTC. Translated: CASSFQGAGTTLWGETQYF.

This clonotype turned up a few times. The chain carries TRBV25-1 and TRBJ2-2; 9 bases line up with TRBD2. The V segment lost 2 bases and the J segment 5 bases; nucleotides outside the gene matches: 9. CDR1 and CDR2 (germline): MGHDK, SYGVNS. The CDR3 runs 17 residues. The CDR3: CASSELGSGSLTGELFF. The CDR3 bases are TGTGCCAGCAGTGAACTTGGTAGCGGGAGTTTAACCGGGGAGCTGTTTTTT.

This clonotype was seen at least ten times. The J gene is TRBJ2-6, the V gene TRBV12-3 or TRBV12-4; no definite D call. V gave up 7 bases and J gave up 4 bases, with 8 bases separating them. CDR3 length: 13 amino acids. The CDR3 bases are TGTGCCAGCACCGTCTCCGGGGCCAACGTCCTGACTTTC. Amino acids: CASTVSGANVLTF.